A single sample is the source of the 14 T cell receptor beta chains below, sequenced in a study of T cell responses to AZD1222 COVID-19 vaccine. Data came from immunoSEQ multiplex PCR; TCRdb stores just in-frame clones and leaves some out. The sample contains fewer than 150,000 clones, nearly 90% of which appear only once. The input for sequencing was peripheral blood, taken 28 days after the second AZD1222 dose. Receptors originate from an adult who received the AZD1222 COVID-19 vaccine.

The CDR3 here is CASTPERGNTEAFF. The CDR3 coding sequence is TGTGCCAGTACCCCGGAGAGGGGAAACACTGAAGCTTTCTTT. The chain couples TRBV19 to TRBJ1-1; maybe TRBD1 (5 bases). Trimming removed 7 bases at V and 2 bases at J, with 14 bases between. The germline CDR1 and CDR2 sequences are LNHDA and SQIVND (reference sequence). This CDR3 has 14 amino acids.

The chain recombines TRBV6-1 with TRBJ2-2; 7 nucleotides align to TRBD1. The CDR3 is 19 amino acids. Germline CDR1 reads MNHNS; CDR2 reads SASEGT. After removal of 4 bases from V and 6 bases from J, the junction contained 20 bases not matched to a gene. CDR3 in DNA: TGTGCCAGCAGTGGGGGACAGTACCCAGTCTGGGGTCAGTCCGGGGAGCTGTTTTTT. Protein: CASSGGQYPVWGQSGELFF.

The V call is TRBV5-6, the J call TRBJ1-5, with 8 bases that match TRBD1. Germline loops: CDR1 SGHDT, CDR2 YYEEEE. Germline trimming cut 4 bases from V and 1 base from J; bases unmatched to any gene: 13. CDR3 length: 18 amino acids. CDR3 sequence reads: CASSSGQGIRRSNQPQHF. CDR3 DNA sequence: TGTGCCAGCAGCAGTGGACAGGGAATTAGGAGGAGCAATCAGCCCCAGCATTTT.

The gene calls are TRBV10-2 and TRBJ2-3; 9 nucleotides align to TRBD1. CDR3 length equals 13 residues. In germline, CDR1 is WSHSY, CDR2 SAAADI. V shed 4 bases, J shed 4 bases, and the junction held 0 bases outside the gene matches. The CDR3: CASSGQGADTQYF. For the CDR3, the DNA is TGCGCCAGCAGTGGACAGGGGGCAGATACGCAGTATTTT.

This sequence joins TRBV2 and TRBJ1-3, with 8 positions matching TRBD1. The CDR3 spans 15 residues. In germline, CDR1 is SNHLY, CDR2 FYNNEI. The ends lost 3 bases at V and 7 bases at J; junction bases unmatched: 8. Written as DNA, the CDR3 is TGTGCCAGCAGTGAGAGGGCAGGGGGCCGGAACACCATATATTTT. Its protein is CASSERAGGRNTIYF.

The V call is TRBV9, the J call TRBJ1-2; TRBD1 is a possible D gene (6 bases). There are 15 residues in the CDR3. CDR1 and CDR2 from the germline V gene are SGDLS and YYNGEE. Trimming stripped 0 bases from V and 4 bases from J, with 13 bases between. CDR3 amino acids: CASSVDQGGVYGYTF. The CDR3 DNA reads TGTGCCAGCAGCGTAGACCAAGGGGGAGTCTATGGCTACACCTTC.

V and J are TRBV5-8 and TRBJ2-7; TRBD1 aligns across 9 bases. The CDR3 is made up of 15 amino acids. CDR1 SGHTS and CDR2 YDEGEE come from the germline V gene. After removal of 4 bases from V and 2 bases from J, the junction contained 7 bases not matched to a gene. The CDR3, as DNA: TGTGCCAGCAGCCTAGTGGGACAGGGACCCTACGAGCAGTACTTC. Protein sequence: CASSLVGQGPYEQYF. Using reference TRBV5-8 and TRBJ2-7 for the parts outside the CDR3, the full variable domain is EAGVTQSPTHLIKTRGQQATLRCSPISGHTSVYWYQQALGLGLQFLLWYDEGEERNRGNFPPRFSGRQFPNYSSELNVNALELEDSALYLCASSLVGQGPYEQYFGPGTRLTVT.

This clone was counted once. The J gene is TRBJ1-2, the V gene TRBV7-2; weak D call: TRBD1 (5 bases). V lost 4 bases to trimming and J lost 5 bases, with 17 bases between them. CDR3 size: 15 residues. The V gene's germline CDR1 is SGHTA and CDR2 FQGNSA. The CDR3 reads CASSWPGRGEYGYTF. CDR3 bases: TGTGCCAGCAGCTGGCCGGGACGGGGAGAATATGGCTACACCTTC.

This chain connects TRBV29-1 to TRBJ1-1; 8 bases map to TRBD1. Per germline, CDR1 SQVTM and CDR2 ANQGSEA. The CDR3 length is 13 residues. Trimming cost V 7 bases and J 3 bases; bases outside gene matches: 7. Here the CDR3 reads CSGSGGLDTEAFF. The CDR3, as DNA: TGCAGCGGATCAGGGGGCTTAGACACTGAAGCTTTCTTT.

The rearrangement uses TRBV2 and TRBJ2-7; 9 bases map to TRBD1. With 7 bases clipped from V and 6 bases from J, the junction kept 10 bases outside the gene matches. Germline V lookup: CDR1 SNHLY, CDR2 FYNNEI. This CDR3 comprises 14 residues. The DNA for the CDR3 is TGTGCCAGCATCGAGGCCGGGACAGGGAGCGAGCAGTACTTC. It specifies CASIEAGTGSEQYF.

V is TRBV19 and J is TRBJ1-1, with D perhaps matching TRBD1 (5 bases). Germline CDR1 LNHDA, CDR2 SQIVND (reference sequence). V was shortened by 7 bases and J by 3 bases, with 18 bases between the two germline ends. CDR3 length: 15 residues. The CDR3 DNA reads TGTGCCAGTATTCCAACGGGGGAAGGAGACACTGAAGCTTTCTTT. The encoded protein is CASIPTGEGDTEAFF.

The rearrangement links TRBV27 to TRBJ2-2, with D perhaps matching TRBD1 (5 bases). V dropped 1 base and J dropped 6 bases, with 6 bases sitting between them. This CDR3 comprises 13 residues. Germline V gene lookup returns CDR1 MNHEY and CDR2 SMNVEV (reference sequence). The CDR3 is CASSLWGAGELFF. In DNA, the CDR3 is TGTGCCAGCAGTTTATGGGGCGCCGGGGAGCTGTTTTTT.

This chain connects TRBV9 to TRBJ2-1; TRBD2 is a possible D gene (6 bases). Germline V gives CDR1 SGDLS, CDR2 YYNGEE. The CDR3 is 13 amino acids. Trimming took off 9 bases at V and 4 bases at J, with 14 bases between the two ends. DNA for the CDR3: TGTGCCACCTCCCGGGGGTCTTACAATGAGCAGTTCTTC. Translation gives CATSRGSYNEQFF.

V gene TRBV27 combines with J gene TRBJ1-6; D gene ambiguous. The CDR3 extends over 13 amino acids. Per germline, CDR1 MNHEY and CDR2 SMNVEV (reference sequence). V dropped 2 bases and J dropped 9 bases, with 8 bases sitting between them. The CDR3 loop is CASSLTGPSPLHF. The CDR3 nucleotides read TGTGCCAGCAGTTTAACTGGTCCTTCACCCCTCCACTTT.